This is a list of T cell receptor beta chains from one sample in a study of shared clonotypes between healthy human individuals. This table comes from immunoSEQ multiplex PCR, and its TCRdb copy is limited to in-frame clones, with some not included. The sample yields about 2.5 million clones, 85% to 95% seen once. Material for sequencing was naive CD4+ T cells from PBMCs. These receptors were obtained from a man aged 18 to 29 in good health. Some clones in this sample may be carry-over from other donors' samples. Each CDR3 is given with its conserved first and last residue. A D gene is named only where the DNA matches it firmly. Not every row has a clone size; where given, it reads once, few, many or a size class.

size	J	V	D	CDR3	DNA
.	TRBJ2-5	TRBV5-5	.	CASSLRLVQQTQYF	TGTGCCAGCAGCTTGAGGCTAGTTCAGCAGACCCAGTACTTC
once	TRBJ1-5	TRBV14	TRBD1	CASSQEGGRGQSRNLVNQPQHF	TGTGCCAGCAGCCAAGAAGGAGGGCGGGGACAGTCCCGGAATTTAGTTAATCAGCCCCAGCATTTT
.	TRBJ2-7	TRBV5-1	TRBD1	CASSRGGTGDNEQYF	TGCGCCAGCAGCCGCGGGGGGACAGGGGATAACGAGCAGTACTTC
.	TRBJ2-7	TRBV19	TRBD1	CASSMVRTGLYEQYF	TGTGCCAGTAGTATGGTAAGGACAGGGCTTTACGAGCAGTACTTC
.	TRBJ2-7	TRBV6-1	.	CASSVALYEQYF	TGTGCCAGCAGTGTGGCGCTCTACGAGCAGTACTTC
.	TRBJ1-5	TRBV28	TRBD1	CASSLRGQGPQPQHF	TGTGCCAGCAGTTTAAGGGGACAGGGTCCTCAGCCCCAGCATTTT
.	TRBJ1-1	TRBV28	.	CASSFQDTVGNEAFF	TGTGCCAGCAGTTTTCAGGATACCGTAGGAAATGAAGCTTTCTTT
.	TRBJ2-6	TRBV7-6	TRBD1	CASSLGQGRSGANVLTF	TGTGCCAGCAGCTTAGGACAGGGGCGATCTGGGGCCAACGTCCTGACTTTC
once	TRBJ1-2	TRBV5-4	TRBD1	CASSARQGARYGYTF	TGTGCCAGCTCGGCTCGGCAGGGGGCACGGTATGGCTACACCTTC
.	TRBJ1-2	TRBV18	.	CASAEQGKHTF	TGTGCCAGCGCAGAACAGGGTAAACACACCTTC
.	TRBJ2-3	TRBV5-4	TRBD1	CASSQNRGADTQYF	TGTGCCAGCAGCCAAAACAGGGGAGCAGATACGCAGTATTTT
.	TRBJ2-2	TRBV28	.	CASSPPRGNTGELFF	TGTGCCAGCAGTCCTCCTAGGGGGAACACCGGGGAGCTGTTTTTT
.	TRBJ2-1	TRBV13	TRBD1	CATDPGTAYNEQFF	TGTGCCACCGACCCCGGGACAGCCTACAATGAGCAGTTCTTC
.	TRBJ1-2	TRBV28	.	CASSLDSNYGYTF	TGTGCCAGCAGTTTAGACAGCAACTATGGCTACACCTTC
.	TRBJ1-1	TRBV7-2	.	CASSHNSGQLYTEAFF	TGTGCCAGCAGCCACAACAGTGGGCAGCTCTACACTGAAGCTTTCTTT
.	TRBJ2-7	TRBV6-5	.	CASSTHFSSYEQYF	TGTGCCAGCAGTACCCATTTTAGCTCCTACGAGCAGTACTTC
.	TRBJ2-1	TRBV27	.	CASSLSLTNRYNEQFF	TGTGCCAGCAGTTTATCGTTAACCAACAGATACAATGAGCAGTTCTTC
.	TRBJ1-1	TRBV7-9	.	CASSLAAGTEAFF	TGTGCCAGCAGCTTAGCGGCAGGGACTGAAGCTTTCTTT
.	TRBJ2-3	TRBV7-2	.	CASSPPGTDTQYF	TGTGCCAGCAGCCCCCCCGGCACAGATACGCAGTATTTT
.	TRBJ2-3	TRBV28	.	CASSPSYTDTQYF	TGTGCCAGCAGTCCAAGCTACACAGATACGCAGTATTTT
.	TRBJ1-1	TRBV7-3	.	CASSPTQGRNTEAFF	TGTGCCAGCAGCCCTACCCAGGGGCGGAACACTGAAGCTTTCTTT
.	TRBJ2-2	TRBV5-1	.	CASSLVGFSGSGTGELFF	TGCGCCAGCAGCTTGGTAGGATTTTCCGGGAGCGGCACCGGGGAGCTGTTTTTT
.	TRBJ1-1	TRBV7-3	.	CASSLQGMNTEAFF	TGTGCCAGCAGCCTCCAGGGCATGAACACTGAAGCTTTCTTT
.	TRBJ1-1	TRBV5-6	.	CASSRGRGRTEAFF	TGTGCCAGCAGCCGAGGCCGGGGTCGAACTGAAGCTTTCTTT
.	TRBJ2-7	TRBV19	.	CASSIVAGWRLYEQYF	TGTGCCAGTAGTATAGTGGCGGGGTGGAGACTCTACGAGCAGTACTTC
.	TRBJ2-1	TRBV15	TRBD2	CATSRLTGTSDNEQFF	TGTGCCACCAGCAGGCTTACCGGGACTAGCGACAATGAGCAGTTCTTC
.	TRBJ2-7	TRBV5-5	.	CASSLVAGSSYEQYF	TGTGCCAGCAGCTTGGTTGCGGGGAGCTCCTACGAGCAGTACTTC
.	TRBJ2-3	TRBV5-1	TRBD2	CASRPGTSGVSDTQYF	TGCGCCAGCAGGCCGGGGACTAGCGGGGTGTCAGATACGCAGTATTTT
.	TRBJ2-7	TRBV29-1	TRBD1	CSVSGTGYEQYF	TGCAGCGTTTCCGGGACAGGCTACGAGCAGTACTTC
few	TRBJ1-1	TRBV2	.	CASSEYYPTEAFF	TGTGCCAGCAGTGAATATTACCCCACTGAAGCTTTCTTT